A single sample gave rise to the 14 T cell receptor beta chains below, sequenced in a study of T cells in Graves' hyperthyroidism and ophthalmopathy. From RNA transcripts, TCR beta CDR3 regions were amplified. With the HTBI primer set, the TCR CDR3 went through a first round of RT-PCR. MiXCR was run by TCRdb on the multiplex PCR reads, yielding one entry per CDR3 protein. The profile covers around 570,000 distinct CDR3 sequences, with less than 20% appearing a single time and roughly 50% taken by the ten largest. The sequenced sample was blood. Receptors were obtained from a man aged 40-49 years with Graves' ophthalmopathy.

The table lists this clonotype with many counts. The rearrangement joins TRBV5-6 to TRBJ2-3; 9 nucleotides agree with TRBD2. Trimming took 3 bases from V and 1 from J; bases not matched to a gene: 3. The CDR3 length is 15 residues. Germline lookup yields CDR1 SGHDT and CDR2 YYEEEE. CDR3 amino acids: CASSSWTSGTDTQYF. CDR3 in DNA: TGTGCCAGCAGCTCCTGGACTAGCGGCACAGATACGCAGTATTTT. The full variable domain, in which reference TRBV5-6 and TRBJ2-3 provide the parts outside the CDR3, is DAGVTQSPTHLIKTRGQQVTLRCSPKSGHDTVSWYQQALGQGPQFIFQYYEEEERQRGNFPDRFSGHQFPNYSSELNVNALLLGDSALYLCASSSWTSGTDTQYFGPGTRLTVL.

This clonotype appeared many times. The chain has TRBV20-1 and TRBJ2-7; 9 nucleotides agree with TRBD1. Trimming took 7 bases from V and 6 from J; bases not matched to a gene: 10. Germline CDR1 reads DFQATT; CDR2 reads SNEGSKA (reference sequence). CDR3 length: 13 amino acids. Here the CDR3 DNA reads TGCAGTGTCACGGTCCGGACAGGGGTCGAGCAGTACTTC. The encoded protein is CSVTVRTGVEQYF.

This clonotype occurred many times. The V and J genes are TRBV12-3 or TRBV12-4 and TRBJ1-1; no firm D call. V lost 1 base and J lost 3, with 6 bases in between. There are 13 residues in the CDR3. In nucleotides, the CDR3 is TGTGCCAGCAGTTTAGTGCGGGACACTGAAGCTTTCTTT. Protein product: CASSLVRDTEAFF.

The table lists this clonotype with many counts. The gene calls are TRBV5-5 and TRBJ1-1; D call uncertain. The CDR3 spans 16 residues. Trimming stripped 1 base from V and 1 base from J, with 14 bases between. The V gene's germline CDR1 is SGHKS and CDR2 YYEKEE (reference sequence). This CDR3 is CASSLRGPGQNTEAFF. The CDR3 DNA reads as TGTGCCAGCAGCTTGCGGGGTCCGGGTCAGAACACTGAAGCTTTCTTT. Combining the CDR3 with reference TRBV5-5 and TRBJ1-1 gives the whole variable domain DAGVTQSPTHLIKTRGQQVTLRCSPISGHKSVSWYQQVLGQGPQFIFQYYEKEERGRGNFPDRFSARQFPNYSSELNVNALLLGDSALYLCASSLRGPGQNTEAFFGQGTRLTVV.

This clonotype was seen repeatedly, ten times or more. The chain recombines TRBV12-3 or TRBV12-4 with TRBJ1-5; 8 bases map to TRBD1. V shed 6 bases, J shed 6 bases, and the junction held 7 bases outside the gene matches. The CDR3 spans 14 residues. The CDR3 is CASSEGQGGQPQHF. The CDR3 DNA is TGTGCCAGCAGCGAAGGACAGGGAGGTCAGCCCCAGCATTTT.

Remarks on this clonotype: Just one base apart from a much larger clone, this may be a read error. V and J are TRBV30 and TRBJ2-1; 7 nucleotides align to TRBD2. This CDR3 has 13 amino acids. Germline V CDR1 and CDR2: GTSNPN, SVGIG (reference sequence). Unmatched junction bases numbered 10, after V lost 3 bases and J lost 11 bases. The CDR3 here is CAWRAGRVGKQFF. The CDR3 nucleotides read TGTGCCTGGAGGGCGGGGAGGGTTGGTAAGCAGTTCTTC. Full variable domain (outside the CDR3, taken from reference TRBV30 and TRBJ2-1): SQTIHQWPATLVQPVGSPLSLECTVEGTSNPNLYWYRQAAGRGLQLLFYSVGIGQISSEVPQNLSASRPQDRQFILSSKKLLLSDSGFYLCAWRAGRVGKQFFGPGTRLTVL.

The chain recombines TRBV13 with TRBJ2-7; possibly TRBD1 for D (6 bases). The CDR3 consists of 16 residues. The V end was cut by 5 bases, the J end by 7 bases, with 24 bases between. Germline loops: CDR1 PRHDT, CDR2 FYEKMQ (reference sequence). CDR3 protein: CASSLSTGPRRDEQYF. The CDR3 DNA follows: TGTGCCAGCAGCCTATCGACAGGCCCTCGGAGAGATGAGCAGTACTTC.

This clonotype has ten or more counts. The chain couples TRBV11-2 to TRBJ2-3, with 7 bases lining up with TRBD1. Germline assignment: CDR1 SGHAT and CDR2 FQNNGV. Trimming at V came to 2 bases and at J to 0 bases, leaving 5 bases not matched to a gene. The CDR3 totals 16 residues. CDR3 bases: TGTGCCAGCAGCTTAATCCGGACAGGTAGCACAGATACGCAGTATTTT. Its translation is CASSLIRTGSTDTQYF.

This clonotype has only a few counts. The chain combines TRBV5-1 with TRBJ1-3; D is undetermined. Between the trimmed V and J ends, which lost 0 bases and 0 bases, there was a span of 7 bases. Germline CDR1 is SGHRS and CDR2 is YFSETQ. This CDR3 contains 15 residues. For the CDR3, the DNA is TGCGCCAGCAGCTTGGCCATGGGCTCTGGAAACACCATATATTTT. This sequence encodes CASSLAMGSGNTIYF.

Only a few counts were recorded for this clonotype. The V and J genes are TRBV9 and TRBJ1-2; D possibly corresponds to TRBD1 (6 bases). Germline V gene lookup returns CDR1 SGDLS and CDR2 YYNGEE. There are 14 residues in the CDR3. The V end lost 4 bases, the J end lost 1 base, and 11 bases lay between the germline ends. The CDR3 nucleotides read TGTGCCAGCAGCTCTGGGACATTTAACTATGGCTACACCTTC. Protein: CASSSGTFNYGYTF.

The table lists this clonotype with many counts. CDR3 sequence (DNA): TGCAGTGCTAGCCGACTAGCGGGAGGGGGCGAGCAGTACTTC. It is translated as CSASRLAGGGEQYF. The chain has TRBV20-1 and TRBJ2-7; 14 bases are shared with TRBD2. Trimming removed 3 bases from V and 6 bases from J; junction bases left unmatched: 4. CDR1 and CDR2 (germline): DFQATT, SNEGSKA (reference sequence). The CDR3 has 14 residues.

This clonotype occurred many times. The chain recombines TRBV6-2 or TRBV6-3 with TRBJ1-5, with a weak D call TRBD1 (5 bases). The CDR3 has 14 amino acids. Trimming cost V 2 bases and J 6 bases, with 11 bases left between them. Looked up from germline, CDR1 is MNHEY and CDR2 is SVGEGT. CDR3 protein: CASSYGTRGQPQHF. The DNA of the CDR3 is TGTGCCAGCAGTTACGGGACTAGAGGTCAGCCCCAGCATTTT.

The chain links TRBV5-1 to TRBJ2-3; D is uncertain. The germline V gene encodes CDR1 SGHRS and CDR2 YFSETQ. Trimming pared 4 bases from V and 0 bases from J, leaving 6 bases between. This CDR3 region has 13 residues. The CDR3: CASSNPSTDTQYF. CDR3 in DNA: TGCGCCAGCAGCAACCCTAGCACAGATACGCAGTATTTT.

The chain is built from TRBV11-2 and TRBJ2-5; 9 bases line up with TRBD2. The CDR3 sequence is 18 residues long. In germline, CDR1 is SGHAT, CDR2 FQNNGV. V lost 8 bases, J lost 5 bases, and 21 bases stayed unmatched. The CDR3 protein is CASGYPPTGTSFSETQYF. CDR3 in DNA: TGTGCCAGCGGATACCCCCCTACCGGGACTAGCTTTTCGGAGACCCAGTACTTC.